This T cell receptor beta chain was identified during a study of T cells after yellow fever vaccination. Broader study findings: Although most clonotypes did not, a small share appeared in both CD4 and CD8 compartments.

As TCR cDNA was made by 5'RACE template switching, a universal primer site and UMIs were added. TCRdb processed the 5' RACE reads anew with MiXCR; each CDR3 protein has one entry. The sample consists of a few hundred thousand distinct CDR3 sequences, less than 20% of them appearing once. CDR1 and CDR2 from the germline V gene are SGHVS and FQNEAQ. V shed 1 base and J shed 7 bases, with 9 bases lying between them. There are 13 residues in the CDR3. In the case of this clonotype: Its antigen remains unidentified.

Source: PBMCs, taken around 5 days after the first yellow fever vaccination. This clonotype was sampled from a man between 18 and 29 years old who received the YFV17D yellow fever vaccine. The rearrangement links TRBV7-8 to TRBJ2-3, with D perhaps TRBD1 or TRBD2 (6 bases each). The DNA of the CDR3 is TGTGCCAGCAGCTTAGTAGGGGGGTATACGCAGTATTTT. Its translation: CASSLVGGYTQYF.